One TCR beta chain is described in this entry. The antigen is undetermined. The record originates from a study of cytomegalovirus exposure and HLA in healthy donors. The PCR made use of 60 Vbeta and 13 Jbeta primers. Assay used: immunoSEQ multiplex PCR; TCRdb lists only in-frame clones, some missing. The table has approximately 150,000 clones, around four fifths seen once. The CDR3 covers 13 residues. V was shortened by 4 bases and J by 14 bases, with 19 bases between the two germline ends. Per germline, CDR1 MGHRA and CDR2 YSYEKL. Findings and caveats of the study: Most subjects had HLA-A and HLA-B alleles reportedly predicted accurately by TCR beta sequences. Rare TCR sequences predominated, though certain public TCRs were found in many donors. In a later analysis, TCR beta V- and J-gene trimming showed a link to a missense DCLRE1C variant.

V is TRBV4-1 and J is TRBJ2-3, with D possibly TRBD2 on 5 matching bases. The clonotype was recovered from a man between 18 and 35 years old in good health and CMV-seropositive. Input material: PBMCs. CDR3 protein: CASSPEGPQHRYF. The CDR3 DNA follows: TGCGCCAGCAGCCCCGAGGGCCCCCAACATCGGTATTTT.